Following are 14 T cell receptor beta chains from one sample sequenced in a study of T-cell memory formation after mild COVID-19 (dated by TCRdb to the early 2020s). Libraries were made using 5' RACE. Sequenced using an Illumina NovaSeq 6000. TCRdb reran the public reads through fastp at Q25 and MiXCR, keeping productive beta chains. Every entry covers one CDR3 protein and lists the most common genes and DNA from its rows. Here the sample has 500,000 to 650,000 distinct CDR3 sequences; roughly 20% occur a single time. The biggest ten clones account for 8.4% of the sample. What was sequenced was PBMCs or a T cell subset sorted from them (not recorded which). Receptors were obtained from an adult woman who had mild COVID-19 (a few samples of this study predate the infection). The sample titles of this study are shuffled in the database, so cell type and time point are left out; the donor was told from shared clones.

Ten or more counts support this clonotype. This chain connects TRBV7-9 to TRBJ2-3, with D perhaps matching TRBD2 (6 bases). V was cut by 4 bases and J by 0 bases, with 11 bases left in between. The CDR3 has 15 residues. Germline loops: CDR1 SEHNR, CDR2 FQNEAQ (reference sequence). The chain's CDR3 is CASSSRLESTDTQYF. CDR3 bases: TGTGCCAGCAGCTCTCGACTAGAGAGCACAGATACGCAGTATTTT.

The chain joins TRBV24-1 to TRBJ1-1; a weak D match, TRBD1 (6 bases). There are 14 residues in the CDR3. The germline gives CDR1 KGHDR, CDR2 SFDVKD. Trimming shortened V by 2 bases and J by 7 bases, and 13 bases separated the two germline ends. DNA for the CDR3: TGTGCCACCAGTGATTCGAGGCAGGGGTTTGAAGCTTTCTTT. Translated: CATSDSRQGFEAFF.

The chain employs TRBV11-2 and TRBJ2-7; maybe TRBD1 (6 bases). This CDR3 has 14 residues. CDR1 and CDR2 from the germline V gene are SGHAT and FQNNGV. V was clipped by 3 bases and J by 4 bases, with 13 bases between them. The CDR3 protein is CASSFGIGGYEQYF. The DNA of the CDR3 is TGTGCCAGCAGCTTTGGTATAGGGGGATACGAGCAGTACTTC.

This clonotype turned up a few times. The chain employs TRBV3-1 and TRBJ1-1; no definite D call. The CDR3 loop spans 14 amino acids. V lost 1 base to trimming and J lost 5 bases, with 11 bases between them. Germline values: CDR1 LGHDT, CDR2 YNNKEL (reference sequence). In DNA form, the CDR3 reads TGTGCCAGCAGCCAAGTCCCGGGAGTGACTGAAGCTTTCTTT. Amino acids: CASSQVPGVTEAFF.

The chain joins TRBV9 to TRBJ2-5, with 7 bases identical to TRBD2. This CDR3 contains 16 residues. J gave up 5 bases and V 3 bases, and 13 bases lay outside the gene matches. Germline assignment: CDR1 SGDLS and CDR2 YYNGEE. CDR3 in amino acids: CASSGIGREPWETQYF. In DNA form, the CDR3 reads TGTGCCAGCAGCGGTATTGGGCGGGAGCCGTGGGAGACCCAGTACTTC.

V and J are TRBV5-5 and TRBJ2-1, with 15 bases aligning to TRBD2. There are 16 residues in the CDR3. Germline CDR1 and CDR2: SGHKS and YYEKEE (reference sequence). The V segment lost 4 bases and the J segment 8 bases; nucleotides outside the gene matches: 7. The CDR3 protein is CASSTRTSGRADEQFF. The CDR3 bases are TGTGCCAGCAGCACCAGGACTAGCGGGAGGGCGGATGAGCAGTTCTTC.

This clonotype came up many times. The chain couples TRBV5-6 to TRBJ1-1; the match to TRBD1 covers 7 bases. The ends lost 2 bases at V and 4 bases at J; junction bases unmatched: 8. The CDR3 is 15 amino acids. Germline V gene lookup returns CDR1 SGHDT and CDR2 YYEEEE. The CDR3 coding sequence is TGTGCCAGCAGCTTACACAGGGGTGGGGTCACTGAAGCTTTCTTT. As protein: CASSLHRGGVTEAFF.

The sample holds a few counts of this clonotype. The V gene is TRBV4-1, the J gene TRBJ1-1; the D gene is possibly TRBD1 (6 bases). Trimming pared 8 bases from V and 8 bases from J, leaving 18 bases between. This CDR3 contains 13 residues. CDR1 is MGHRA, CDR2 YSYEKL, per germline. The CDR3: CASVTGGGEEAFF. In nucleotides, the CDR3 is TGCGCCAGCGTGACAGGCGGGGGGGAAGAAGCTTTCTTT.

This clonotype came up a few times. V is TRBV19 and J is TRBJ1-2; perhaps TRBD1 as D (6 bases). V was cut by 7 bases and J by 4 bases, with 16 bases left in between. This CDR3 comprises 14 residues. In germline, CDR1 is LNHDA, CDR2 SQIVND (reference sequence). This CDR3 reads CASTLTGGVYGYTF. As DNA, the CDR3 is TGTGCCAGTACATTGACAGGAGGGGTCTATGGCTACACCTTC.

The CDR3 DNA reads as TGTGCCAGCAGCTTGGGCGGGCAAAACTACAATGAGCAGTTCTTC. It encodes CASSLGGQNYNEQFF. V is TRBV7-8 and J is TRBJ2-1; D possibly corresponds to TRBD2 (5 bases). Trimming took 3 bases from V and 3 from J, leaving 12 bases between them. Germline CDR1 and CDR2: SGHVS and FQNEAQ. The CDR3 has 15 residues.

The rearrangement uses TRBV5-1 and TRBJ2-1, with TRBD1 identical over 9 bases. Germline values: CDR1 SGHRS, CDR2 YFSETQ. J was trimmed by 7 bases and V by 0 bases; bases with no gene match: 8. CDR3 size: 16 residues. This CDR3 reads CASSLEAQGAWNEQFF. The DNA for the CDR3 is TGCGCCAGCAGCTTGGAGGCACAGGGGGCGTGGAATGAGCAGTTCTTC.

This clonotype occurred a few times. This chain connects TRBV7-9 to TRBJ1-3; no definite D call. Germline CDR1 and CDR2: SEHNR and FQNEAQ (reference sequence). V lost 1 base and J lost 1, with 11 bases in between. The CDR3 is 16 amino acids. This chain's CDR3 is CASSLGTAISGNTIYF. DNA of the CDR3: TGTGCCAGCAGCTTAGGAACAGCGATTTCTGGAAACACCATATATTTT.

The V and J genes are TRBV12-3 or TRBV12-4 and TRBJ2-7, with D perhaps TRBD1 (5 bases). This CDR3 is built from 13 residues. With 3 bases removed from V and 5 bases from J, the gap between germline ends came to 11 bases. CDR3 residues: CASSLETVDEQYF. The CDR3 coding sequence is TGTGCCAGCAGTTTGGAGACAGTGGACGAGCAGTACTTC.

This clonotype was seen a few times. CDR3 coding DNA: TGTGCCAGCAGCCTCCGAGCGGGGGGGGTACATACGCAGTATTTT. Encoded protein: CASSLRAGGVHTQYF. The J gene is TRBJ2-3, the V gene TRBV3-1; TRBD2 agrees at 10 bases. Germline values: CDR1 LGHDT, CDR2 YNNKEL (reference sequence). CDR3 size: 15 residues. V shed 4 bases and J 7 bases; nucleotides not matched to a gene: 8.